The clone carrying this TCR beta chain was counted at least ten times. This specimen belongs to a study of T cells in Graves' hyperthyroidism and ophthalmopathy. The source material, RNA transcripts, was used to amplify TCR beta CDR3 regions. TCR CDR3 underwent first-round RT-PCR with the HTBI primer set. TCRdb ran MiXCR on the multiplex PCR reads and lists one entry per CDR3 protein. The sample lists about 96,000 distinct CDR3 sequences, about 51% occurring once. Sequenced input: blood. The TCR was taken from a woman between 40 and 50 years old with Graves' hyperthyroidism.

The DNA of the CDR3 is TGCGCCAGCAGCCAAGATCGTGGGGGCGCGGTAGGCTACACCTTC. Translating gives CASSQDRGGAVGYTF. The rearrangement uses TRBV4-1 and TRBJ1-2; tentatively, D is TRBD1 (6 bases). Germline V lookup: CDR1 MGHRA, CDR2 YSYEKL. The CDR3 is 15 amino acids. V shed 0 bases and J shed 8 bases, with 16 bases lying between them.